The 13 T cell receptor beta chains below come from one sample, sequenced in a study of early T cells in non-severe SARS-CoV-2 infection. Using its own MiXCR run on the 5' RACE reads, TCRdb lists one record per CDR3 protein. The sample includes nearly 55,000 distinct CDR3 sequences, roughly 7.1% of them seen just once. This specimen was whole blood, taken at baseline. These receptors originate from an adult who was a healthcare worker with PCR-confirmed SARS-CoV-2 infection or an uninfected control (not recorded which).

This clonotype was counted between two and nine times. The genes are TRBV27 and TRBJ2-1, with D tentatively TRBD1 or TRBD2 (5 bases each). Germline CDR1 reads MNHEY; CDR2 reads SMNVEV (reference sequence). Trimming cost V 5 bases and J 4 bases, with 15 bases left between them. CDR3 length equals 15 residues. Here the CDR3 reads CASSLGTGGYNEQFF. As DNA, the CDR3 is TGTGCCAGCAGTCTTGGGACGGGTGGATACAATGAGCAGTTCTTC.

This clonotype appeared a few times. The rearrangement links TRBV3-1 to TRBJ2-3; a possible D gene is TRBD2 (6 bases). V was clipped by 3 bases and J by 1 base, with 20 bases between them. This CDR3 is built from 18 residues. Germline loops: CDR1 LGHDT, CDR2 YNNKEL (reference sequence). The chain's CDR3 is CASSQSALGSSGTDTQYF. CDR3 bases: TGTGCCAGCAGCCAGTCCGCTCTCGGATCTAGCGGCACAGATACGCAGTATTTT.

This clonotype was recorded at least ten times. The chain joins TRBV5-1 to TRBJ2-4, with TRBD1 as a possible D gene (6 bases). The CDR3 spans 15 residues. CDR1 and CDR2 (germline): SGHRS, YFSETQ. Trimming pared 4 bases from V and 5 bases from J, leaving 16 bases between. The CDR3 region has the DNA TGCGCCAGCAGCACATCCGGGACAATCCAAAACATTCAGTACTTC. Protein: CASSTSGTIQNIQYF.

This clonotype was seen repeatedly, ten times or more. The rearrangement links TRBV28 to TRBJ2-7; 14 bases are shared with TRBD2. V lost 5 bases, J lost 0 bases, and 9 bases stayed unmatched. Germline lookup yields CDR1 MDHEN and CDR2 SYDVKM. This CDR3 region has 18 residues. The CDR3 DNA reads TGTGCCAGCAGTCCACGTGGACTAGCGGGAGGTAGCTCCTACGAGCAGTACTTC. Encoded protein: CASSPRGLAGGSSYEQYF.

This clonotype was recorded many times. The CDR3, as DNA: TGTGCCAGCAGCCCGAAGCCAGCAAGCTCCTACAATGAGCAGTTCTTC. This sequence encodes CASSPKPASSYNEQFF. This chain connects TRBV7-9 to TRBJ2-1; the D is unclear. V shed 5 bases and J shed 0 bases, with 14 bases lying between them. CDR3 length: 16 residues. Germline V gives CDR1 SEHNR, CDR2 FQNEAQ (reference sequence).

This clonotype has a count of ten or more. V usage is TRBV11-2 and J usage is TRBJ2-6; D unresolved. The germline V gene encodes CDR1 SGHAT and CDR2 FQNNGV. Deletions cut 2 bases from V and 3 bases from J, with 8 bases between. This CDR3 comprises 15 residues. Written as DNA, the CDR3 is TGTGCCAGCAGCTTAAGGTTGAGTGGGGCCAACGTCCTGACTTTC. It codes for CASSLRLSGANVLTF.

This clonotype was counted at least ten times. The CDR3 loop is CASSLETGLKKSSYEQYF. Here the CDR3 DNA reads TGTGCCAGCAGCTTGGAAACAGGACTCAAAAAGAGCTCCTACGAGCAGTACTTC. The gene calls are TRBV3-1 and TRBJ2-7; the D call may be TRBD1 or TRBD2 (5 bases each). There are 18 residues in the CDR3. CDR1 and CDR2 from the germline V gene are LGHDT and YNNKEL (reference sequence). V dropped 5 bases and J dropped 0 bases, with 23 bases sitting between them.

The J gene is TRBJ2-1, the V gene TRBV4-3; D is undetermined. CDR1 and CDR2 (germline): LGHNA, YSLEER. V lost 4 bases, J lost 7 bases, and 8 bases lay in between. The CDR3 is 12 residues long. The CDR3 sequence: CASSLIGNEQFF. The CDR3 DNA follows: TGCGCCAGCAGCCTTATAGGTAATGAGCAGTTCTTC.

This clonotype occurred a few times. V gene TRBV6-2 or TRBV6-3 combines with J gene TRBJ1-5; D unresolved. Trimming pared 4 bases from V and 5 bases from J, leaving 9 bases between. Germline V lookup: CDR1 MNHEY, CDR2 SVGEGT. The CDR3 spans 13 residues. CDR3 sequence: CASSSVPYQPQHF. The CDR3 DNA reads TGTGCCAGCAGTTCCGTACCCTATCAGCCCCAGCATTTT.

CDR3 residues: CASSDLATLNTEAFF. CDR3 bases: TGTGCCAGCAGCGACCTTGCGACACTTAACACTGAAGCTTTCTTT. V gene TRBV9 combines with J gene TRBJ1-1, with unresolved D. The CDR3 contains 15 residues. CDR1 and CDR2 from the germline V gene are SGDLS and YYNGEE. The V gene lost 3 bases and the J gene lost 2 bases, with 14 bases spanning the gap. Together with reference TRBV9 and TRBJ1-1, the CDR3 gives the full variable domain: DSGVTQTPKHLITATGQRVTLRCSPRSGDLSVYWYQQSLDQGLQFLIQYYNGEERAKGNILERFSAQQFPDLHSELNLSSLELGDSALYFCASSDLATLNTEAFFGQGTRLTVV.

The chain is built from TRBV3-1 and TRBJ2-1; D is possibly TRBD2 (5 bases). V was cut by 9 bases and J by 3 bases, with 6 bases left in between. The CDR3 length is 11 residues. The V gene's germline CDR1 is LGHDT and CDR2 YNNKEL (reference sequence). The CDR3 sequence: CASSDYNEQFF. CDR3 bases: TGTGCCAGTAGCGACTACAATGAGCAGTTCTTC.

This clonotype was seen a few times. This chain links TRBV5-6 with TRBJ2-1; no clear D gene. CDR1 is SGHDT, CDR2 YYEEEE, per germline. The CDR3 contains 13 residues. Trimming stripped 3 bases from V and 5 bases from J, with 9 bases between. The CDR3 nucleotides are TGTGCCAGCAGCTCAAATCTCAACAATGAGCAGTTCTTC. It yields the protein CASSSNLNNEQFF.

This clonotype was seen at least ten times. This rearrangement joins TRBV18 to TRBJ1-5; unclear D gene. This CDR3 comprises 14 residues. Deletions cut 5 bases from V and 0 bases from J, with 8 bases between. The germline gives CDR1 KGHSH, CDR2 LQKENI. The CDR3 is CASSNDGSNQPQHF. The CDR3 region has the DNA TGTGCCAGCTCAAATGACGGTAGCAATCAGCCCCAGCATTTT.